The entry below gives a single TCR beta chain sequence along with its context. Two negative PCRs, clearance, or symptom resolution characterized the recovered Cohort 3 donors. V lost 4 bases, J lost 5 bases, and 18 bases lay in between. Germline CDR1 SGHRS, CDR2 YFSETQ. The CDR3 consists of 15 residues. The data are from a study of blood T cell repertoires in COVID-19. How the authors handled the data: How many nucleated cells were present was estimated from reference gene primer amplification. TCRdb's table, derived via immunoSEQ multiplex PCR, lists solely in-frame clones and lacks some. V and J calls and clone size follow that table, whereas D and trimming were derived from the DNA. The sample lists 190,000 or so clones, approximately 83% occurring once.

This sequence joins TRBV5-1 and TRBJ1-1; tentative D call: TRBD1 (6 bases). The sequencing input was PBMCs or T cells enriched from blood (not recorded which). The TCR originated in a man aged 35 to 55 who had recovered from COVID-19. The CDR3 sequence is CASSNEGERWTEAFF. DNA for the CDR3: TGCGCCAGCAGCAATGAGGGGGAAAGATGGACTGAAGCTTTCTTT.